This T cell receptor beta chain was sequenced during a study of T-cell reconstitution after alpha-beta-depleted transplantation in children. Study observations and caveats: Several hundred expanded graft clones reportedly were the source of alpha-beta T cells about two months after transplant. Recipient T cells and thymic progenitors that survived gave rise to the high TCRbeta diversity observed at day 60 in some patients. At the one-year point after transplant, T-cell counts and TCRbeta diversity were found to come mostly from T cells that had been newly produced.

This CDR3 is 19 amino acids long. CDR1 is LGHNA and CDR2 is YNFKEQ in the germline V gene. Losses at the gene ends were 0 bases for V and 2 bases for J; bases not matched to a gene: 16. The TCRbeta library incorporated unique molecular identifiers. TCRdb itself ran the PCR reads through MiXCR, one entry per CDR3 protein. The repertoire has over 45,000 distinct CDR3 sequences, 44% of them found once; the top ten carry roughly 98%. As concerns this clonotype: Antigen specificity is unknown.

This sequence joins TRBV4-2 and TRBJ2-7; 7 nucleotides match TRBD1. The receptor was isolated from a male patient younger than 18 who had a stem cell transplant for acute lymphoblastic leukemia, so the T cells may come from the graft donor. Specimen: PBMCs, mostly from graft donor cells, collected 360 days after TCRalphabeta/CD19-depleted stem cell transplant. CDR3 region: CASSQDRVGYGTATYEQYF. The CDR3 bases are TGTGCCAGCAGCCAAGATCGCGTAGGGTATGGGACAGCAACCTACGAGCAGTACTTC.